This T cell receptor beta chain was sequenced for a study of blood T cell repertoires in COVID-19. Study information: Sources were T cells, B-cell-depleted T cells, or PBMCs; the material itself was cDNA or gDNA.

Authors' analysis steps: By means of reference gene primer amplification, nucleated cell counts were estimated. Assay: immunoSEQ multiplex PCR; the TCRdb copy retains only in-frame clones and omits some. That table furnishes V, J and clone size, whereas the DNA furnished D and trimming. The table records tens of thousands of clones, around 84% of them present only once. The V gene's germline CDR1 is MNHEY and CDR2 SVGAGI. The CDR3 spans 14 residues. Between the trimmed V and J ends, which lost 8 bases and 2 bases, there was a span of 13 bases. The TCR was taken from a man aged 45-65 years with active or convalescent COVID-19. Sequenced material: peripheral blood. The rearrangement links TRBV6-5 to TRBJ1-5; D ambiguous. The DNA of the CDR3 is TGTGCCAGCGTCGGCGGCTCTGGCAATCAGCCCCAGCATTTT. It encodes CASVGGSGNQPQHF.